The 14 T cell receptor beta chains listed next were all sequenced from one sample in a study of graft-versus-host responses after intestinal transplantation. Some clones are missing from TCRdb's copy, which holds only in-frame ones; the method was immunoSEQ multiplex PCR. Among tens of thousands of clones, under 95% were seen once, and the ten largest hold 2% to 2.5%. These receptors have no identified antigens. This material consisted of unstimulated CD8+ T cells sorted from spleen or lymph node cells, taken before intestinal transplant. The source of these receptors is a human donor who received an intestinal transplant.

This chain uses TRBV5-5 with TRBJ1-6; 8 nucleotides line up with TRBD1. The CDR3 has 14 amino acids. The trim removed 5 bases at V and 8 bases at J, leaving 6 bases unmatched. CDR1 and CDR2 (germline): SGHKS, YYEKEE (reference sequence). CDR3 amino acids: CASRTGQEDSPLHF. DNA for the CDR3: TGTGCCAGCAGAACGGGACAGGAGGATTCACCCCTCCACTTT.

This clone has just one count. V usage is TRBV30 and J usage is TRBJ1-5; 7 bases agree with TRBD1. Per the germline V gene, CDR1 is GTSNPN and CDR2 is SVGIG (reference sequence). J lost 4 bases, V lost 0 bases, and 6 bases had no gene match. This CDR3 is built from 15 residues. DNA of the CDR3: TGTGCCTGGAGTGTAGGGTCAGGGGGAAATCAGCCCCAGCATTTT. Translation: CAWSVGSGGNQPQHF.

V and J are TRBV5-4 and TRBJ1-1; 8 bases line up with TRBD1. V dropped 6 bases and J dropped 4; count of bases not matched to a gene: 14. Germline CDR1 reads SGHNT; CDR2 reads YYREEE (reference sequence). The length of the CDR3 is 16 residues. The CDR3 sequence is CASNRLAGGASTEAFF. In DNA, the CDR3 is TGTGCCAGCAATCGACTCGCAGGGGGCGCCAGCACTGAAGCTTTCTTT.

This clone was seen once. This sequence joins TRBV19 and TRBJ2-5, with 7 bases identical to TRBD2. This CDR3 has 19 residues. Germline assignment: CDR1 LNHDA and CDR2 SQIVND (reference sequence). V gave up 7 bases and J gave up 1 base; unmatched junction bases: 21. The CDR3 here is CASTPPKRQRGHFQETQYF. DNA of the CDR3: TGTGCCAGTACTCCCCCTAAGCGGCAGCGGGGCCATTTCCAAGAGACCCAGTACTTC.

The rearrangement links TRBV30 to TRBJ1-4, with D possibly matching TRBD1 (5 bases). The V end was cut by 1 base, the J end by 5 bases, with 8 bases between. CDR3 size: 13 residues. Germline V CDR1 and CDR2: GTSNPN, SVGIG (reference sequence). CDR3 residues: CAWSGGGNEKLFF. CDR3 in DNA: TGTGCCTGGAGTGGTGGGGGGAATGAAAAACTGTTTTTT.

This clone came up once. This chain uses TRBV29-1 with TRBJ1-2; 11 nucleotides line up with TRBD1. Trimming took 7 bases from V and 7 from J; bases not matched to a gene: 8. Germline values: CDR1 SQVTM, CDR2 ANQGSEA. This CDR3 region has 13 residues. The CDR3 bases are TGCAGCGCTACGACCGGGACAGGGGGTGGCTACACCTTC. The encoded protein is CSATTGTGGGYTF.

The V and J genes are TRBV7-6 and TRBJ2-5, with D possibly being TRBD2 (5 bases). The last part of the DNA fits TRBJ2-7 better; the J call may be wrong. In germline, CDR1 is SGHVS, CDR2 FNYEAQ. The CDR3 spans 14 residues. This chain's CDR3 is CASSFMGSSYEQYF. The CDR3 region has the DNA TGTGCCAGCAGCTTCATGGGGAGCTCCTACGAGCAGTACTTC.

The chain carries TRBV11-3 and TRBJ1-5; unclear D gene. Germline values: CDR1 SGHNT, CDR2 YENEEA. The CDR3 spans 14 residues. V was shortened by 9 bases and J by 2 bases, with 14 bases between the two germline ends. CDR3 sequence reads: CASRWRIGNQPQHF. The DNA of the CDR3 is TGTGCCAGTCGATGGCGGATTGGCAATCAGCCCCAGCATTTT.

This sequence joins TRBV5-4 and TRBJ2-7; D is perhaps TRBD1 (6 bases). Germline V gene sequence: CDR1 SGHNT, CDR2 YYREEE (reference sequence). V dropped 1 base and J dropped 3 bases, with 11 bases sitting between them. The CDR3 is made up of 14 amino acids. The CDR3 DNA is TGTGCCAGCAGCTTGTTCGGACAGAACTACGAGCAGTACTTC. Protein sequence: CASSLFGQNYEQYF.

The chain uses TRBV19 and TRBJ2-3; 9 bases match TRBD2. The CDR3 covers 19 residues. J gave up 4 bases and V 3 bases, and 17 bases lay outside the gene matches. Germline V gene data show CDR1 as LNHDA and CDR2 as SQIVND (reference sequence). Here the CDR3 reads CASSIVRVAAGGISDTQYF. CDR3 nucleotide sequence: TGTGCCAGTAGTATCGTAAGGGTCGCGGCGGGGGGGATTTCAGATACGCAGTATTTT. The whole variable domain, filled in from reference TRBV19 and TRBJ2-3, reads DGGITQSPKYLFRKEGQNVTLSCEQNLNHDAMYWYRQDPGQGLRLIYYSQIVNDFQKGDIAEGYSVSREKKESFPLTVTSAQKNPTAFYLCASSIVRVAAGGISDTQYFGPGTRLTVL.

This CDR3 is CASSWGGNQPQHF. The CDR3 DNA reads as TGTGCCAGCAGTTGGGGGGGCAATCAGCCCCAGCATTTT. The chain links TRBV6-5 to TRBJ1-5; a weak D match, TRBD1 (5 bases). The length of the CDR3 is 13 residues. Trimming took 4 bases from V and 2 from J, leaving 6 bases between them. Germline CDR1 MNHEY, CDR2 SVGAGI.

The chain carries TRBV7-8 and TRBJ2-3; the D is unclear. Germline assignment: CDR1 SGHVS and CDR2 FQNEAQ. Trimming took off 6 bases at V and 0 bases at J, with 16 bases between the two ends. The CDR3 loop spans 16 amino acids. Here the CDR3 reads CASRERIPRSTDTQYF. CDR3 bases: TGTGCCAGCAGAGAAAGAATACCGAGGAGCACAGATACGCAGTATTTT. Supplemented by reference TRBV7-8 and TRBJ2-3, the full variable domain reads GAGVSQSPRYKVAKRGQDVALRCDPISGHVSLFWYQQALGQGPEFLTYFQNEAQLDKSGLPSDRFFAERPEGSVSTLKIQRTQQEDSAVYLCASRERIPRSTDTQYFGPGTRLTVL.

The rearrangement links TRBV15 to TRBJ1-2, with 9 bases identical to TRBD1. The V gene end was trimmed by 2 bases and the J gene end by 8 bases; junction bases not matched to a gene: 12. Germline V gene sequence: CDR1 LNHNV, CDR2 YYDKDF (reference sequence). The CDR3 length is 16 residues. The CDR3 spells CATSRSRDRASGGYTF. The CDR3 DNA reads as TGTGCCACCAGCAGAAGCCGGGACAGGGCTTCAGGGGGCTACACCTTC.

The rearrangement links TRBV29-1 to TRBJ2-7; a possible D gene is TRBD1 (6 bases). Trimming took off 4 bases at V and 1 base at J, with 11 bases between the two ends. The CDR3 is 13 amino acids. Per the germline V gene, CDR1 is SQVTM and CDR2 is ANQGSEA. As DNA, the CDR3 is TGCAGCGTTGGAGCCACAGGGTCCTACGAGCAGTACTTC. As protein: CSVGATGSYEQYF.